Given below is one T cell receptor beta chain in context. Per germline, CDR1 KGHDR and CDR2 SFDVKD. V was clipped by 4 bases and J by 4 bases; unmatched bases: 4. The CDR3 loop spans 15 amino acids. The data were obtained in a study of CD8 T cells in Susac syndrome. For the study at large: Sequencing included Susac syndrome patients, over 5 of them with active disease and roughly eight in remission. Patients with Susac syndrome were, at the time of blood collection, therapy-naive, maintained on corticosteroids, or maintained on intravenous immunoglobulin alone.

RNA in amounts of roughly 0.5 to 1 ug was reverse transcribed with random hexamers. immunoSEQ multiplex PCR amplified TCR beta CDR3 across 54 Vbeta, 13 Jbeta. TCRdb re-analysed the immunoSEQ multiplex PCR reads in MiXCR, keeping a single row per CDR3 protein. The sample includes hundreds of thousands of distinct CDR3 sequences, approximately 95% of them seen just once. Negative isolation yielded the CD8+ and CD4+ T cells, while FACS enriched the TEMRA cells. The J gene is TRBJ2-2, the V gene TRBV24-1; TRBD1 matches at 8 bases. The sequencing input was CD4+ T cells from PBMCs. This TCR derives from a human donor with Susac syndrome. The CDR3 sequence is CATSDRTGTTGELFF. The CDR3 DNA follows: TGTGCCACCAGTGACCGGACAGGGACCACCGGGGAGCTGTTTTTT.